Included here is one T cell receptor (beta chain) sequence, with context. Its target is unknown. The sample is drawn from a study of shared clonotypes between healthy human individuals. Findings of the study overall: Shared clonotypes across all four donors exceeded non-shared ones in generation probability.

Germline V CDR1 and CDR2: ENHRY, SYGVKD. CDR3 size: 17 residues. The V segment lost 1 base and the J segment 2 bases; nucleotides outside the gene matches: 2. Data came from immunoSEQ multiplex PCR; TCRdb stores just in-frame clones and leaves some out. The sample lists some 2,100,000 clones; under 97% were seen once. This TCR came from a man younger than 35 in good health. Sequenced input: naive CD4+ T cells sorted from blood. The subset here: CD45RA+ positively selected. This chain uses TRBV10-3 with TRBJ2-5; 15 bases are a match to TRBD2. CDR3 in DNA: TGTGCCATCAGTGAGTGGACTAGCGGGGGGGGTCAAGAGACCCAGTACTTC. Translating it yields CAISEWTSGGGQETQYF.